A single T cell receptor (beta chain) is shown here with its context. The sample belongs to a study of blood T cell repertoires in COVID-19. At the level of the study: The United States, Italy and Spain were the sources of the acute and convalescent COVID-19 samples. In each case, the material was cDNA or gDNA derived from T cells, B-cell-depleted T cells, or PBMCs.

There are 13 residues in the CDR3. V lost 4 bases, J lost 4 bases, and 2 bases stayed unmatched. CDR1 and CDR2 from the germline V gene are SGHRS and YFSETQ. Per the original methods: Reference gene primer amplification yielded estimated nucleated cell counts. Assay: immunoSEQ multiplex PCR; the TCRdb copy retains only in-frame clones and omits some. V, J and clone size reflect that table, while D and trimming were determined from the DNA. The table includes a few hundred thousand clones, 70% to 90% detected once. The source of this sequence is a woman aged 25 to 39 who had been exposed to COVID-19. Sequencing used PBMCs or T cells enriched from blood (not recorded which). This chain uses TRBV5-1 with TRBJ1-5; 7 bases match TRBD1. The CDR3 DNA is TGCGCCAGCAGCCCACAGGGGAATCAGCCCCAGCATTTT. Its translation: CASSPQGNQPQHF. Using reference TRBV5-1 and TRBJ1-5 for the parts outside the CDR3, the full variable domain is KAGVTQTPRYLIKTRGQQVTLSCSPISGHRSVSWYQQTPGQGLQFLFEYFSETQRNKGNFPGRFSGRQFSNSRSEMNVSTLELGDSALYLCASSPQGNQPQHFGDGTRLSIL.